Sequencing of this TCR beta chain was carried out in a study of brain T cells in children with intractable seizures. Findings of the study overall: Pre-surgery blood may have been undersampled, hiding some clones. Only CDR3 sequence similarity suggested viral specificity, without known HCMV serostatus.

Note on this clone: Its antigen is unknown.

The germline V gene has CDR1 MNHNS and CDR2 SASEGT. Trimming removed 1 base from V and 4 bases from J, with 6 bases in between. The CDR3 contains 13 residues. Only in-frame clones appear in the TCRdb table, and some are missing; sequencing was by immunoSEQ multiplex PCR. Here the sample spans about 76,000 clones, 85% to 95% being singletons. Sequencing was limited to surgery cases with top T cell transcript signatures in brain tissue. Pre-surgery treatment included at least one anti-epileptic drug. Sequencing used peripheral blood, obtained at surgery. This sequence joins TRBV6-1 and TRBJ2-3; D unresolved. This clonotype was obtained from a boy younger than two with tuberous sclerosis and intractable seizures. CDR3 in amino acids: CASSEGRPDTQYF. CDR3 DNA: TGTGCCAGCAGTGAAGGACGCCCAGATACGCAGTATTTT.